Below are 28 T cell receptor beta chains sequenced from a single sample in a study of human CD8 memory T cell subsets. TCR beta libraries were made by UMI-labeled 5' RACE. TCRdb reprocessed the 5' RACE reads, keeping one entry per CDR3 protein, no DNA. The sample spans about 10,000 distinct CDR3 sequences; the ten largest clones claim 20% to 25%. Source material: CD8+ T cells from PBMCs. The source is a human donor in good health.

This clonotype registers medium-sized by frequency. The genes are TRBV3-1 and TRBJ2-4; TCRdb lists TRBD2, though no DNA is available to test this call. Germline V CDR1 and CDR2: LGHDT, YNNKEL (reference sequence). This CDR3 region has 12 residues. The CDR3 loop reads CASSPRENIQYF.

V and J are TRBV10-2 and TRBJ2-7; no DNA is available, so the TRBD1 call from TCRdb remains unchecked. This CDR3 spans 15 amino acids. Per the germline V gene, CDR1 is WSHSY and CDR2 is SAAADI. CDR3: CASSEDGTATYEQYF.

This chain connects TRBV18 to TRBJ2-5. Germline CDR1 and CDR2: KGHSH and LQKENI. This CDR3 contains 13 residues. The CDR3 here is CASSPARRETQYF.

V is TRBV10-3 and J is TRBJ2-7; with no DNA, the TCRdb D assignment of TRBD2 cannot be verified. CDR1 ENHRY and CDR2 SYGVKD come from the germline V gene. This CDR3 region has 11 residues. CDR3 loop: CAIGPVSEQYF.

This rearrangement joins TRBV7-8 to TRBJ1-5; TCRdb's D call, TRBD1, is unchecked because there is no DNA. This CDR3 is 16 amino acids long. CDR1 and CDR2 (germline): SGHVS, FQNEAQ. The CDR3: CASSDTGQASNQPQHF.

The CDR3 region is CASTGDRGYQPQHF. The chain uses TRBV19 and TRBJ1-5; the TCRdb D gene call, TRBD1, has no DNA to confirm it. The CDR3 consists of 14 residues. Germline V lookup: CDR1 LNHDA, CDR2 SQIVND (reference sequence).

The chain combines TRBV9 with TRBJ2-7; absent DNA, TCRdb's TRBD1 call cannot be checked. The CDR3 runs to 15 residues. CDR1 SGDLS and CDR2 YYNGEE come from the germline V gene. The CDR3 protein is CASSVGTGFSYEQYF.

V is TRBV12-3 or TRBV12-4 and J is TRBJ2-3; TCRdb proposes TRBD2, but this gene call is untestable without DNA. The CDR3 totals 13 residues. CDR3: CASSFGGGDTQYF.

The chain uses TRBV25-1 and TRBJ1-1; TCRdb lists TRBD1, though no DNA is available to test this call. The V gene's germline CDR1 is MGHDK and CDR2 SYGVNS. The CDR3 has 14 residues. The CDR3: CASSASATGAIAFF.

V gene TRBV20-1 combines with J gene TRBJ2-5; TCRdb's D call of TRBD2 is untestable without DNA. Germline lookup yields CDR1 DFQATT and CDR2 SNEGSKA (reference sequence). CDR3 length: 15 residues. CDR3 loop: CSARVTSGRQETQYF.

The chain is built from TRBV7-8 and TRBJ2-7; absent DNA, TCRdb's TRBD1 call cannot be checked. The CDR3 is made up of 15 amino acids. Germline CDR1 reads SGHVS; CDR2 reads FQNEAQ. CDR3 loop: CASSPRDRVGNEQYF.

This rearrangement joins TRBV19 to TRBJ1-2; TCRdb's D call, TRBD1, is unchecked because there is no DNA. Germline values: CDR1 LNHDA, CDR2 SQIVND (reference sequence). The length of the CDR3 is 13 residues. The CDR3 reads CASSITGIYGYTF. The full variable domain, rest sourced from reference TRBV19 and TRBJ1-2, is DGGITQSPKYLFRKEGQNVTLSCEQNLNHDAMYWYRQDPGQGLRLIYYSQIVNDFQKGDIAEGYSVSREKKESFPLTVTSAQKNPTAFYLCASSITGIYGYTFGSGTRLTVV.

The chain employs TRBV6-2 or TRBV6-3 and TRBJ1-1. Germline CDR1 reads MNHEY; CDR2 reads SVGEGT. The CDR3 runs 15 residues. This CDR3 is CASTYVGGKNTEAFF.

The chain employs TRBV28 and TRBJ1-1; TCRdb's D call of TRBD1 is untestable without DNA. Germline V gene sequence: CDR1 MDHEN, CDR2 SYDVKM. CDR3 size: 18 residues. This CDR3 reads CASSLGHRDPTMNTEAFF.

V gene TRBV12-3 or TRBV12-4 combines with J gene TRBJ1-2; TCRdb calls TRBD1, which cannot be checked without DNA. This CDR3 is built from 14 residues. CDR3: CASSARDSYYGYTF.

The V and J genes are TRBV19 and TRBJ2-3; without DNA, the TCRdb call of TRBD2 cannot be checked. CDR3 size: 14 residues. CDR1 and CDR2 from the germline V gene are LNHDA and SQIVND (reference sequence). The CDR3 loop reads CASSMRDSPDTQYF.

This clonotype is classed as large by frequency. The chain's CDR3 is CASSLTLMVSEAFF. The V call is TRBV5-5, the J call TRBJ1-1. Germline V gene data show CDR1 as SGHKS and CDR2 as YYEKEE (reference sequence). This CDR3 has 14 amino acids.

The V call is TRBV6-1, the J call TRBJ2-7; TCRdb lists TRBD1, though no DNA is available to test this call. The CDR3 has 15 amino acids. Germline CDR1 reads MNHNS; CDR2 reads SASEGT. The CDR3 spells CASRDSTGGGYEQYF.

The chain joins TRBV4-1 to TRBJ1-1; as DNA is missing, the TRBD1 call by TCRdb cannot be tested. Germline CDR1 MGHRA, CDR2 YSYEKL. This CDR3 spans 14 amino acids. CDR3 sequence reads: CASSQFGTETEAFF.

The chain joins TRBV12-3 or TRBV12-4 to TRBJ1-5. This CDR3 is 16 amino acids long. CDR3 sequence: CASSLKSNGGNQPQHF.

This CDR3 reads CASSLARAETQYF. This chain connects TRBV7-8 to TRBJ2-5; the D call of TRBD1 rests on TCRdb alone, since no DNA is present to check it. Per the germline V gene, CDR1 is SGHVS and CDR2 is FQNEAQ. This CDR3 has 13 residues.

This sequence joins TRBV11-2 and TRBJ2-7; lacking DNA, the TRBD1 call made by TCRdb goes unchecked. The CDR3 spans 14 residues. Germline CDR1 reads SGHAT; CDR2 reads FQNNGV. The CDR3 region is CASSSLGGLYEQYF.

This CDR3 reads CASSFAGWGDEQFF. The chain has TRBV27 and TRBJ2-1; the D gene TCRdb calls, TRBD1, cannot be checked with no DNA. Germline CDR1 and CDR2: MNHEY and SMNVEV (reference sequence). This CDR3 is 14 amino acids long.

The CDR3 here is CASSLELNNEQFF. The chain carries TRBV7-3 and TRBJ2-1. There are 13 residues in the CDR3. Germline assignment: CDR1 SGHTA and CDR2 FQGTGA.

The CDR3 sequence: CASSRQGYNEQFF. The rearrangement uses TRBV19 and TRBJ2-1; absent DNA, TCRdb's TRBD1 call cannot be checked. CDR3 length: 13 residues. Germline CDR1 is LNHDA and CDR2 is SQIVND (reference sequence). Variable domain in full (rest from reference TRBV19 and TRBJ2-1): DGGITQSPKYLFRKEGQNVTLSCEQNLNHDAMYWYRQDPGQGLRLIYYSQIVNDFQKGDIAEGYSVSREKKESFPLTVTSAQKNPTAFYLCASSRQGYNEQFFGPGTRLTVL.

The V call is TRBV20-1, the J call TRBJ1-2; TCRdb gives TRBD1 as the D gene, but with no DNA this cannot be confirmed. The CDR3 length is 15 residues. Germline V gene data show CDR1 as DFQATT and CDR2 as SNEGSKA (reference sequence). The CDR3 spells CSALTPQGFYYGYTF.

V usage is TRBV11-2 and J usage is TRBJ2-7; TCRdb proposes TRBD2, but this gene call is untestable without DNA. Germline values: CDR1 SGHAT, CDR2 FQNNGV. The CDR3 has 16 residues. CDR3 sequence: CASSSSGDRSPYEQYF.

The CDR3 reads CASSYGASGYNEQFF. This chain joins TRBV6-2 or TRBV6-3 and TRBJ2-1; TCRdb's D gene call, TRBD2, goes unchecked for lack of DNA. This CDR3 has 15 residues. Germline-derived CDR1 and CDR2 are MNHEY and SVGEGT.